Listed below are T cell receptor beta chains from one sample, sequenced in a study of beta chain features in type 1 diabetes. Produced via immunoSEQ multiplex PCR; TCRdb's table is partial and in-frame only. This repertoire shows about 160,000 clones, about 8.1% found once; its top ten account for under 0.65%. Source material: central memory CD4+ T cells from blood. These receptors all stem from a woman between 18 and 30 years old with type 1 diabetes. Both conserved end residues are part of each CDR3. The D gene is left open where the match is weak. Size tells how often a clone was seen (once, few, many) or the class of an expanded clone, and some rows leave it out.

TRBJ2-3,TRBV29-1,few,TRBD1,CSVGDRVITDTQYF,TGCAGCGTGGGGGACAGGGTAATTACAGATACGCAGTATTTT
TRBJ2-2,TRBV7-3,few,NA,CASSLRSQGELFF,TGTGCCAGCAGCTTAAGGTCCCAGGGGGAGCTGTTTTTT
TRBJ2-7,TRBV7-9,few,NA,CASSRGQNHYEQYF,TGTGCCAGCAGCCGAGGACAGAACCACTACGAGCAGTACTTC
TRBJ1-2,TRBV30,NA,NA,CAWSVRWSPIINYGYTF,TGTGCCTGGAGTGTACGGTGGAGCCCCATTATTAACTATGGCTACACCTTC
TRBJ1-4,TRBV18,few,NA,CASSPQPTATNEKLFF,TGTGCCAGCTCACCCCAACCGACAGCAACTAATGAAAAACTGTTTTTT
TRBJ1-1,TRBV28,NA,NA,CASSGGKDTEAFF,TGTGCCAGCAGCGGGGGGAAGGACACTGAAGCTTTCTTT
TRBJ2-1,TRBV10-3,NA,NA,CAISERGQTYNEQFF,TGTGCCATCAGTGAGCGGGGTCAGACCTACAATGAGCAGTTCTTC
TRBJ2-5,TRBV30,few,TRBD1,CAFGQDQETQYF,TGTGCTTTTGGACAGGATCAAGAGACCCAGTACTTC
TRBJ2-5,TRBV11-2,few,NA,CASSQSFGDPQETQYF,TGTGCCAGCAGCCAGTCCTTTGGAGACCCCCAAGAGACCCAGTACTTC
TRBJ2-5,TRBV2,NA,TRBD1,CASRPGQGGETQYF,TGTGCCAGCAGACCGGGACAGGGAGGCGAGACCCAGTACTTC
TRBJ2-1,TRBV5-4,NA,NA,CASSQENEQFF,TGTGCCAGCAGCCAGGAAAATGAGCAGTTCTTC
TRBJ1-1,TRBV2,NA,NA,CASTQGYTEAFF,TGTGCCAGCACCCAGGGATACACTGAAGCTTTCTTT
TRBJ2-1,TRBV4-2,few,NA,CASSQVWRDNEQFF,TGTGCCAGCAGCCAAGTCTGGAGGGACAATGAGCAGTTCTTC
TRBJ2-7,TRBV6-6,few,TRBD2,CASRRTSGAYEQYF,TGTGCCAGCAGAAGGACTAGCGGGGCATACGAGCAGTACTTC
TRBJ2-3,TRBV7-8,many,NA,CASSLGVADTQYF,TGTGCCAGCAGCTTAGGAGTGGCAGATACGCAGTATTTT
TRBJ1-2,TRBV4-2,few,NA,CASSQDPGVGYTF,TGTGCCAGCAGCCAAGATCCGGGGGTAGGCTACACCTTC
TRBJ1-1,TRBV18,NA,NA,CASSPTGHPGNTEAFF,TGTGCCAGCTCACCAACAGGGCACCCGGGGAACACTGAAGCTTTCTTT
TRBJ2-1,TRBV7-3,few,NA,CASSLVSQAQVNEQFF,TGTGCCAGCAGCTTAGTTAGTCAGGCTCAAGTCAATGAGCAGTTCTTC
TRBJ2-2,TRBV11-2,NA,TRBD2,CASSPGLAGEGGELFF,TGTGCCAGCAGCCCGGGGCTAGCGGGAGAGGGCGGGGAGCTGTTTTTT
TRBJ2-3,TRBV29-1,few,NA,CSADPSSRSTDTQYF,TGCAGCGCAGACCCTAGCTCCAGGTCCACAGATACGCAGTATTTT